These T cell receptor beta chains were read from a single sample in a study of T cells in Graves' hyperthyroidism and ophthalmopathy. TCRdb re-derived calls from the multiplex PCR reads in MiXCR, one entry per CDR3 protein. Found here are 250,000 to 300,000 distinct CDR3 sequences, roughly 15% of them singletons; the top ten hold over 30%. Sequenced sample: blood. The receptors shown here come from a woman aged 50 to 60 with Graves' hyperthyroidism that later progressed to Graves' ophthalmopathy. CDR3s include the opening cysteine and the closing phenylalanine or tryptophan. D genes are given only for firm matches. Only some rows state a clone size, as once, few, many or a class for expanded clones.

D,J,size,length,V,DNA,CDR3
TRBD2,TRBJ2-7,few,15,TRBV6-1,TGTGCCAGCAGTGAGCCGGGACTAGCGGTCTACGAGCAGTACTTC,CASSEPGLAVYEQYF
TRBD2,TRBJ2-7,many,15,TRBV28,TGTGCCAGCAGCCTTGGGGCTAGCGGGAGTAGAGAGCAGTACTTC,CASSLGASGSREQYF
TRBD1,TRBJ2-2,many,12,TRBV11-2,TGTGCCAGCGCCACACGCGACAGGGGTCTGTTTTTT,CASATRDRGLFF
.,TRBJ2-3,few,15,TRBV18,TGTGCCAGCTCACCCAGGGGGGCTGGGGCAGATACGCAGTATTTT,CASSPRGAGADTQYF
TRBD2,TRBJ2-3,few,14,TRBV6-1,TGTGCCAGCACCACTAGCGGGAGCAGAGATACGCAGTATTTT,CASTTSGSRDTQYF
TRBD1,TRBJ1-1,.,16,TRBV7-9,TGTGCCAGCACCATAGGGGGGACAGGGAGGAACACTGAAGCTTTCTTT,CASTIGGTGRNTEAFF
.,TRBJ2-7,many,24,TRBV12-3/TRBV12-4,TGTGCCAGCTACCTGGCAGCGGGGGACAGGGGGAGGGCTAGCGGGAGGGTGAGCTCCTACGAGCAGTACTTC,CASYLAAGDRGRASGRVSSYEQYF
TRBD1,TRBJ2-7,many,13,TRBV20-1,TGCAGTGCTTCGACAGGGAAAGGCTACGAGCAGTACTTC,CSASTGKGYEQYF
TRBD1,TRBJ2-5,few,16,TRBV4-1,TGCGCCAGCAGCCAAGATCACAGGGGCCCCTCAGAGACCCAGTACTTC,CASSQDHRGPSETQYF
TRBD2,TRBJ2-7,many,14,TRBV24-1,TGTGCCACCAGCCTAGCGGGAGATACCTACGAGCAGTACTTC,CATSLAGDTYEQYF
.,TRBJ1-5,many,14,TRBV29-1,TGCAGCGTTGTAGGCACGGGGGTGGATCAGCCCCAGCATTTT,CSVVGTGVDQPQHF
.,TRBJ2-7,many,15,TRBV7-9,TGTGCCAGCAGCTTATTTGTGAGCGGACCCTACGAGCAGTACTTC,CASSLFVSGPYEQYF
TRBD1,TRBJ2-2,many,14,TRBV28,TGTGCCAGCGGCCAGGGGGCGAACACCGGGGAGCTGTTTTTT,CASGQGANTGELFF
TRBD2,TRBJ2-7,once,14,TRBV27,TGTGCCAGCACGTGGGCTAGCGGGAACTACGAGCAGTACTTC,CASTWASGNYEQYF
TRBD2,TRBJ2-1,few,18,TRBV11-2,TGTGCCAGCAGCTTAGATGGACTAGCGGGAGGGGTATACAATGAGCAGTTCTTC,CASSLDGLAGGVYNEQFF
.,TRBJ1-1,many,14,TRBV3-1,TGTGCCAGCAGCCAGGGGGGCAGCAACACTGAAGCTTTCTTT,CASSQGGSNTEAFF
.,TRBJ1-1,many,15,TRBV7-3,TGTGCCAGCAGCTTAATGGGGGGCCCGAACACTGAAGCTTTCTTT,CASSLMGGPNTEAFF
.,TRBJ1-2,many,14,TRBV6-1,TGTGCCAGCAGCGAGGCTTTCCGCTCCTATGGCTACACCTTC,CASSEAFRSYGYTF
.,TRBJ2-3,few,12,TRBV15,TGTGCCACCACCCAGGGGGGGAGTGCGCAGTATTTT,CATTQGGSAQYF
.,TRBJ2-2,.,14,TRBV12-3/TRBV12-4,TGTGCCAGCAGTAGTACTAGCCTCACCGGGGAGCTGTTTTTT,CASSSTSLTGELFF
.,TRBJ2-2,.,14,TRBV15,TGTGCCACCAGCAGAACCGCCGGACCCGGGGAGCTGTTTTTT,CATSRTAGPGELFF
TRBD2,TRBJ2-7,many,17,TRBV7-8,TGTGCCAGCAGCTTAGTCCTACTAGCGGGAGGCACCTACGAGCAGTACTTC,CASSLVLLAGGTYEQYF
.,TRBJ2-7,many,12,TRBV28,TGTGCCAGCAGTTTGGGGCATAGGGAGCAGTACTTC,CASSLGHREQYF
.,TRBJ2-7,.,14,TRBV28,TGTGCCAGCAGTAGGACGGGGGCCCACTACGAGCAGTACTTC,CASSRTGAHYEQYF
.,TRBJ1-2,many,14,TRBV28,TGTGCCAGCAGACCTTGGACAGACTACTATGGCTACACCTTC,CASRPWTDYYGYTF
.,TRBJ2-5,many,15,TRBV18,TGTGCCAGCTCACCACCGGTGACTAGGAAAAAGACCCAGTACTTC,CASSPPVTRKKTQYF
.,TRBJ1-3,.,15,TRBV5-4,TGTGCCAGCAGCGCCGACAGACACTCTGGAAACACCATATATTTT,CASSADRHSGNTIYF
.,TRBJ2-3,many,16,TRBV3-1,TGTGCCAGCACCTTGGGTACTATGGCGAACACAGATACGCAGTATTTT,CASTLGTMANTDTQYF
TRBD1,TRBJ2-7,few,18,TRBV7-2,TGTGCCAGCAGCTTACTCCTTTTTGGGACAGGGATATTTTACGAGCAGTACTTC,CASSLLLFGTGIFYEQYF
.,TRBJ2-2,many,14,TRBV7-2,TGTGCCAGCAGCATTTCCCGGGGCACCGGGGAGCTGTTTTTT,CASSISRGTGELFF
.,TRBJ2-5,many,13,TRBV7-2,TGTGCCAGCAGCTTAAGGGTGGGAGAGACCCAGTACTTC,CASSLRVGETQYF
TRBD2,TRBJ2-2,few,15,TRBV11-3,TGTGCCAGCGCCCGGGAGGGAGTTGGGACCGGGGAGCTGTTTTTT,CASAREGVGTGELFF
TRBD2,TRBJ2-2,many,15,TRBV18,TGTGCCACCCGACCCACTAGCGGGAGTGCCGGGGAGCTGTTTTTT,CATRPTSGSAGELFF
.,TRBJ1-1,many,13,TRBV2,TGTGCCAACCCGACCTCGACAGGTGGTGAAGCTTTCTTT,CANPTSTGGEAFF
.,TRBJ1-1,.,13,TRBV4-1,TGCGCCAGCAGCCAAGTTCTGAACACTGAAGCTTTCTTT,CASSQVLNTEAFF
TRBD1,TRBJ2-1,.,15,TRBV13,TGTGCCAGTCTAGGGGAGCAGGGGGCTCAAGGTGAGCAGTTCTTC,CASLGEQGAQGEQFF
.,TRBJ1-6,many,12,TRBV28,TGTGCCAGCAGCGTCGGGAATTCACCCCTCCACTTT,CASSVGNSPLHF
.,TRBJ2-1,few,15,TRBV9,TGTGCCAGCAGCCACAAAAATGTTGGAGGGAATGAGCAGTTCTTC,CASSHKNVGGNEQFF
.,TRBJ1-4,many,15,TRBV3-1,TGTGCCAGCAGCCAAGATACAGGGACTAATGAAAAACTGTTTTTT,CASSQDTGTNEKLFF
.,TRBJ1-2,many,15,TRBV20-1,TGCAGTGCTAGATCCGACTTAGGGGCGCGTGATGGCTACACCTTC,CSARSDLGARDGYTF
.,TRBJ2-1,many,12,TRBV20-1,TGCAGTGCCCCCGGCTCCTACAATGAGCAGTTCTTC,CSAPGSYNEQFF
.,TRBJ1-2,.,12,TRBV5-1,TGCGCCAGCAGCCCCCCGGAGGGTGGCTACACCTTC,CASSPPEGGYTF
TRBD2,TRBJ2-1,.,15,TRBV12-3/TRBV12-4,TGTGCCAGCAGTTTAGGCGCAGCGGGAGTTCAGGGGCAGTTCTTC,CASSLGAAGVQGQFF
.,TRBJ2-7,many,14,TRBV12-3/TRBV12-4,TGTGCCAGCAGTTTCCCAGGGGACTTCCACGAGCAGTACTTC,CASSFPGDFHEQYF
.,TRBJ1-2,.,11,TRBV30,TGTGCCTGGAGCACTAACTACGGCTACGCCTTC,CAWSTNYGYAF
TRBD1,TRBJ1-4,once,14,TRBV5-1,TGCGCCAGCAGCTTGATGGGACAGAATGAAAAACTGTTTTTT,CASSLMGQNEKLFF
.,TRBJ1-1,many,14,TRBV20-1,TGCAGTGCTAGAGAATCGTCCGGGACCGCTGAAGCTTTCTTT,CSARESSGTAEAFF
.,TRBJ1-5,many,16,TRBV5-5,TGTGCCAGCAGCGGGGGGCCAAGGGCCGCCAATCAGCCCCAGCATTTT,CASSGGPRAANQPQHF
.,TRBJ2-5,.,16,TRBV3-1,TGTGCCAGCAGCCAAGATGGAGGACAAGATCAAGAGACCCAGTACTTC,CASSQDGGQDQETQYF
.,TRBJ2-1,many,14,TRBV6-1,TGTGCCACCAAGGGGGGTAGCTCCTACAATGAGCAGTTCTTC,CATKGGSSYNEQFF
TRBD1,TRBJ2-2,few,14,TRBV5-1,TGCGCCAGCGCGGACAGGGGTGACACCGGGGAGCTGTTTTTT,CASADRGDTGELFF
TRBD1,TRBJ2-1,many,12,TRBV7-2,TGTGCCAGCAGCACTTCAGGGGGTGAGCAGTTCTTC,CASSTSGGEQFF
TRBD2,TRBJ2-7,many,15,TRBV5-8,TGTGCCAGCAGCGTAGGACCGGGACTAGCCTACGAGCAGTACTTC,CASSVGPGLAYEQYF
.,TRBJ2-7,few,13,TRBV9,TGTGCCAGCAGCCCGCAAGTCTCCTACGAGCAGTACTTC,CASSPQVSYEQYF
.,TRBJ1-1,many,14,TRBV13,TGTGCCAGCAGCTTAAGGAGATACAACACTGAAGCTTTCTTT,CASSLRRYNTEAFF
.,TRBJ1-3,.,16,TRBV20-1,TGCAGTGCTAAACCGACAGGAACCTACTCTGGAAACACCATATATTTT,CSAKPTGTYSGNTIYF
TRBD1,TRBJ2-7,many,18,TRBV18,TGTGCCAGCTCACCACTCGGTGACAGGGACGGAGGAATGAACGAGCAGTACTTC,CASSPLGDRDGGMNEQYF
.,TRBJ2-1,many,11,TRBV5-1,TGCGCCAGCACGCGCGCGGGAGAGCAGTTCTTC,CASTRAGEQFF
.,TRBJ2-2,many,12,TRBV30,TGTGCCTTAACCGGGACATCCGGGGAGCTGTTTTTT,CALTGTSGELFF